Shown below are 11 T cell receptor beta chains from a single sample sequenced in a study of T-cell memory formation after mild COVID-19. TCRdb re-analysed the 5' RACE reads in MiXCR, keeping a single row per CDR3 protein. Among fewer than 350,000 distinct CDR3 sequences, 8% to 9% were seen once, and the ten largest hold less than 25%. The sequenced material came from PBMCs or a T cell subset sorted from them (not recorded which). The origin of the receptors is a man younger than 35 who had mild COVID-19 (a few samples of this study predate the infection). Cell type and time point are not known.

This clonotype has a handful of counts. The chain couples TRBV5-5 to TRBJ2-6; D is perhaps TRBD1 (6 bases). CDR3 length: 16 amino acids. The V and J ends lost 4 bases and 2 bases respectively, with 13 bases between them. CDR1 is SGHKS and CDR2 is YYEKEE in the germline V gene (reference sequence). CDR3 sequence: CASSRDRSAGANVLTF. CDR3 DNA: TGTGCCAGCAGCCGAGACAGGTCGGCTGGGGCCAACGTCCTGACTTTC.

V is TRBV20-1 and J is TRBJ2-7; 11 bases fit TRBD1. Germline V CDR1 and CDR2: DFQATT, SNEGSKA (reference sequence). This CDR3 is 14 amino acids long. After removal of 4 bases from V and 3 bases from J, the junction contained 5 bases not matched to a gene. The CDR3 DNA sequence: TGCAGTGCTACCGGACAGGGGGCCTTCTACGAGCAGTACTTC. It yields the protein CSATGQGAFYEQYF.

CDR3 in amino acids: CATSDLRGDGYTF. The CDR3 coding sequence is TGTGCCACCAGTGACCTCAGGGGAGATGGCTACACCTTC. The chain employs TRBV24-1 and TRBJ1-2, with D possibly matching TRBD1 (6 bases). Trimming took off 4 bases at V and 6 bases at J, with 11 bases between the two ends. CDR1 is KGHDR and CDR2 is SFDVKD in the germline V gene. The CDR3 has 13 amino acids.

This clonotype was picked up a small number of times. V and J are TRBV27 and TRBJ1-1; TRBD1 is a possible D gene (5 bases). Germline V gene lookup returns CDR1 MNHEY and CDR2 SMNVEV (reference sequence). Trimming removed 8 bases at V and 3 bases at J, with 7 bases between. The CDR3 spans 11 residues. CDR3 region: CASGGDTEAFF. The CDR3 nucleotides read TGTGCCAGCGGAGGGGACACTGAAGCTTTCTTT.

This clonotype showed up just a few times. V and J are TRBV4-1 and TRBJ1-2; 9 nucleotides agree with TRBD1. Germline V lookup: CDR1 MGHRA, CDR2 YSYEKL. The CDR3 has 16 residues. V dropped 1 base and J dropped 4; count of bases not matched to a gene: 7. CDR3 loop: CASSQAPGQGIYGYTF. DNA of the CDR3: TGCGCCAGCAGCCAAGCCCCGGGACAGGGAATCTATGGCTACACCTTC.

This clonotype was seen a handful of times. This sequence joins TRBV7-3 and TRBJ1-1; D gene uncertain. Germline assignment: CDR1 SGHTA and CDR2 FQGTGA. V lost 3 bases and J 7 bases, leaving 9 bases between the germline ends. The CDR3 length is 12 residues. CDR3 in DNA: TGTGCCAGCAGCTTCCCTCAAGGTGAAGCTTTCTTT. This codes for CASSFPQGEAFF.

This chain uses TRBV5-6 with TRBJ2-7, with 7 bases matching TRBD1. CDR3 length: 13 amino acids. Trimming cost V 5 bases and J 6 bases; bases outside gene matches: 8. CDR1 is SGHDT, CDR2 YYEEEE, per germline. CDR3 coding DNA: TGTGCCAGCAGGAACAGGGGACGGGGCGAGCAGTACTTC. Amino acid sequence: CASRNRGRGEQYF.

This clonotype was detected only a few times. The rearrangement links TRBV7-9 to TRBJ2-5; D possibly uses TRBD1 or TRBD2 (6 bases each). This CDR3 spans 12 amino acids. Per germline, CDR1 SEHNR and CDR2 FQNEAQ (reference sequence). V lost 8 bases and J lost 5, with 12 bases in between. CDR3 protein: CASWRGVETQYF. The CDR3 DNA follows: TGTGCCAGCTGGAGGGGGGTCGAGACCCAGTACTTC.

This chain joins TRBV2 and TRBJ2-1, with 7 nucleotides matching TRBD2. CDR3 length equals 11 residues. V gave up 5 bases and J gave up 10 bases; unmatched junction bases: 2. Per the germline V gene, CDR1 is SNHLY and CDR2 is FYNNEI. CDR3 amino acids: CASSPRGEQFF. CDR3 nucleotides: TGTGCCAGCAGTCCGCGGGGGGAGCAGTTCTTC.

The sample holds many counts of this clonotype. The V gene is TRBV6-5, the J gene TRBJ1-2, with D possibly matching TRBD1 (5 bases). Germline values: CDR1 MNHEY, CDR2 SVGAGI. The CDR3 consists of 13 residues. The V gene lost 6 bases and the J gene lost 3 bases, with 11 bases spanning the gap. The CDR3 DNA reads as TGTGCCAGCAGCCGCAGGGATTACTATGGCTACACCTTC. This encodes CASSRRDYYGYTF.

The sample holds many counts of this clonotype. The chain couples TRBV7-2 to TRBJ2-3, with 7 bases lining up with TRBD1. This CDR3 has 14 amino acids. The ends lost 3 bases at V and 2 bases at J; junction bases unmatched: 2. Looked up from germline, CDR1 is SGHTA and CDR2 is FQGNSA. In DNA, the CDR3 is TGTGCCAGCAGCTTCGGACAGGCCACAGATACGCAGTATTTT. It encodes CASSFGQATDTQYF.